This TCR beta chain emerged from a study of OX40 agonist ivuxolimab in advanced cancers. Overall study context: Aged about 20 to 80 with a mean of 60 years, they were more than 80% male. Points from the study as a whole: Clonal expansion was among the lowest in partial responders at 0.1-3.0 mg/kg, especially CD8+.

This CDR3 is built from 12 residues. The V end lost 4 bases, the J end lost 1 base, and 7 bases lay between the germline ends. The germline CDR1 and CDR2 sequences are GTSNPN and SVGIG (reference sequence). TCRdb's table, derived via immunoSEQ multiplex PCR, lists solely in-frame clones and lacks some. This repertoire shows some 34,000 clones, 78% found once; its top ten account for more than 10%. Points on this clone: Its antigen remains unknown.

Specimen: CD4+ or CD8+ T cells sorted from blood, collected in a trial of the OX40 agonist ivuxolimab. The receptor was derived from an adult with an advanced solid tumor such as melanoma, head and neck, liver or kidney cancer. This sequence joins TRBV30 and TRBJ2-5, with D perhaps assigned TRBD1 or TRBD2 (5 bases each). CDR3 residues: CAWKGSQETQYF. CDR3 nucleotide sequence: TGTGCCTGGAAGGGGAGCCAAGAGACCCAGTACTTC.